This section outlines one T cell receptor (beta chain) sequence together with its context. Germline lookup yields CDR1 LGHDT and CDR2 YNNKEL (reference sequence). Trimming removed 2 bases from V and 6 bases from J, with 11 bases in between. The CDR3 covers 14 residues. This entry is derived from a study of blood T cell repertoires in COVID-19. Study context: Samples came from the United States, Italy and Spain, spanning acute and convalescent COVID-19. Sample material is recorded as cDNA or gDNA derived from T cells, B-cell-depleted T cells, or PBMCs.

The table came from immunoSEQ multiplex PCR; TCRdb's copy has only in-frame clones and leaves some out. The sample has roughly 230,000 clones, 84% seen once. The clonotype comes from a man aged 50 or older with acute or convalescent COVID-19. Sequencing input: peripheral blood. The V call is TRBV3-1 (or the pseudogene TRBV3-2), the J call TRBJ2-1, with D perhaps matching TRBD2 (6 bases). CDR3 residues: CASSQRDFSNEQFF. In nucleotides, the CDR3 is TGTGCCAGCAGCCAAAGGGACTTTTCCAATGAGCAGTTCTTC.